This is a list of T cell receptor beta chains from one sample in a study of blood T cell repertoires in COVID-19. Method: immunoSEQ multiplex PCR; TCRdb's copy keeps in-frame clones and lacks some. Seen here are roughly 400,000 clones, 90% observed once, and the top ten hold around 0.6%. Sequenced input: PBMCs or T cells enriched from blood (not recorded which). These receptor sequences come from a man between 18 and 29 years old who had recovered from COVID-19. The CDR3 runs from the conserved cysteine through the conserved F or W. The D gene is left open where the match is weak. A clone size is listed for some rows: how often the clone was seen (once, few, many), or a class if it is expanded.

V: TRBV3-1/TRBV3-2; D: TRBD1; size: .; J: TRBJ1-1; CDR3: CASSQGDRRDFF; DNA: TGTGCCAGCAGCCAAGGGGACAGAAGGGATTTCTTT
V: TRBV7-9; D: TRBD1; size: .; J: TRBJ1-5; CDR3: CASGDRNNQPQHF; DNA: TGTGCCAGCGGGGACAGGAACAATCAGCCCCAGCATTTT
V: TRBV7-9; D: .; size: .; J: TRBJ1-2; CDR3: CASSLGSYGYTF; DNA: TGTGCCAGCAGCTTAGGGAGCTATGGCTACACCTTC
V: TRBV19; D: .; size: .; J: TRBJ2-1; CDR3: CASSIDAGAREWNEQFF; DNA: TGTGCCAGTAGTATAGATGCGGGGGCGCGGGAGTGGAATGAGCAGTTCTTC
V: TRBV6-1; D: .; size: .; J: TRBJ2-1; CDR3: CASSEGTSGNEQFF; DNA: TGTGCCAGCAGTGAAGGGACCTCAGGGAATGAGCAGTTCTTC
V: TRBV6-4; D: TRBD1; size: .; J: TRBJ1-1; CDR3: CASSGTANTEAFF; DNA: TGTGCCAGCAGCGGGACAGCCAACACTGAAGCTTTCTTT
V: TRBV19; D: .; size: .; J: TRBJ1-1; CDR3: CASSILGRLGNTEAFF; DNA: TGTGCCAGTAGTATTTTGGGGCGCCTCGGGAACACTGAAGCTTTCTTT
V: TRBV9; D: .; size: .; J: TRBJ2-2; CDR3: CASSLGGLVAGELFF; DNA: TGTGCCAGCAGCCTAGGGGGGCTAGTGGCCGGGGAGCTGTTTTTT
V: TRBV6-5; D: .; size: .; J: TRBJ1-5; CDR3: CASRGQGLLQPQHF; DNA: TGTGCCAGCAGGGGCCAGGGTTTACTTCAGCCCCAGCATTTT
V: TRBV10-3; D: TRBD1; size: .; J: TRBJ2-6; CDR3: CAIGETGGPGANVLTF; DNA: TGTGCCATAGGTGAGACAGGGGGACCCGGGGCCAACGTCCTGACTTTC
V: TRBV5-4; D: .; size: .; J: TRBJ1-2; CDR3: CASSLESQGRSGYTF; DNA: TGTGCCAGCAGCTTGGAATCCCAGGGAAGGAGTGGCTACACCTTC
V: TRBV3-1/TRBV3-2; D: TRBD2; size: .; J: TRBJ2-3; CDR3: CASMSLAGGFTDTQYF; DNA: TGTGCCAGCATGTCCCTAGCGGGAGGTTTCACAGATACGCAGTATTTT
V: TRBV9; D: TRBD1; size: .; J: TRBJ1-2; CDR3: CASSVVTGEYTF; DNA: TGTGCCAGCAGCGTAGTCACAGGGGAGTACACCTTC
V: TRBV30; D: TRBD1; size: .; J: TRBJ1-2; CDR3: CAWSGGTGDGYTF; DNA: TGTGCCTGGAGTGGGGGGACAGGGGATGGCTACACCTTC
V: TRBV10-3; D: .; size: .; J: TRBJ1-2; CDR3: CAISESTGRDGYTF; DNA: TGTGCCATCAGTGAGTCGACGGGCAGGGATGGTTACACCTTC
V: TRBV7-9; D: TRBD1; size: .; J: TRBJ2-7; CDR3: CASSLTGTGGSEQYF; DNA: TGTGCCAGCAGCTTAACCGGGACAGGGGGCTCCGAGCAGTACTTC
V: TRBV2; D: .; size: .; J: TRBJ1-2; CDR3: CARQGIDYGYTF; DNA: TGTGCCAGACAGGGAATTGACTATGGCTACACCTTC
V: TRBV3-1/TRBV3-2; D: .; size: .; J: TRBJ1-2; CDR3: CASSQVAEGGYTF; DNA: TGTGCCAGCAGCCAAGTAGCGGAAGGTGGCTACACCTTC
V: TRBV9; D: TRBD1; size: .; J: TRBJ2-7; CDR3: CASSGTGVPYEQYF; DNA: TGTGCCAGCAGCGGGACAGGGGTCCCCTACGAGCAGTACTTC
V: TRBV5-1; D: .; size: .; J: TRBJ1-2; CDR3: CASSLVVDYGYTF; DNA: TGCGCCAGCAGCTTGGTCGTAGACTATGGCTACACCTTC
V: TRBV19; D: TRBD1; size: few; J: TRBJ1-5; CDR3: CASSQGGGPQHF; DNA: TGTGCCAGTAGCCAGGGGGGAGGGCCCCAGCATTTT
V: TRBV27; D: TRBD2; size: .; J: TRBJ2-5; CDR3: CASSGLAGVNRETQYF; DNA: TGTGCCAGCAGTGGACTAGCGGGAGTTAATAGAGAGACCCAGTACTTC
V: TRBV5-1; D: .; size: .; J: TRBJ2-2; CDR3: CASSFRADGELFF; DNA: TGCGCCAGCAGCTTTAGAGCCGATGGGGAGCTGTTTTTT
V: TRBV29-1; D: .; size: .; J: TRBJ2-2; CDR3: CSVLRDAGELFF; DNA: TGCAGCGTTTTGCGAGATGCCGGGGAGCTGTTTTTT
V: TRBV7-3; D: TRBD1; size: .; J: TRBJ1-3; CDR3: CASSPPDRGTASSGNTIYF; DNA: TGTGCCAGCAGCCCCCCGGACAGGGGAACAGCGAGCTCTGGAAACACCATATATTTT
V: TRBV29-1; D: .; size: .; J: TRBJ2-2; CDR3: CSVEIGGNTGELFF; DNA: TGCAGCGTTGAAATAGGGGGGAACACCGGGGAGCTGTTTTTT
V: TRBV4-2; D: TRBD1; size: .; J: TRBJ1-5; CDR3: CASRENWDSPNQPQHF; DNA: TGTGCCAGCAGGGAGAACTGGGACAGCCCAAATCAGCCCCAGCATTTT
V: TRBV27; D: .; size: .; J: TRBJ1-1; CDR3: CASSLIGPTEAFF; DNA: TGTGCCAGCAGTTTAATCGGTCCCACTGAAGCTTTCTTT
V: TRBV3-1/TRBV3-2; D: .; size: .; J: TRBJ1-1; CDR3: CASSPTRGRAEAFF; DNA: TGTGCCAGCAGCCCTACGCGGGGTAGAGCTGAAGCTTTCTTT
V: TRBV12-5; D: .; size: .; J: TRBJ1-1; CDR3: CASGLVAARKAFF; DNA: TGTGCTAGTGGTTTGGTAGCCGCCAGGAAAGCTTTCTTT
V: TRBV10-3; D: TRBD2; size: .; J: TRBJ2-1; CDR3: CAINLSGRSGNEQFF; DNA: TGTGCCATCAACCTTAGCGGGAGAAGCGGCAATGAGCAGTTCTTC
V: TRBV19; D: .; size: .; J: TRBJ1-2; CDR3: CASSPFTDYGYTF; DNA: TGTGCCAGTAGTCCATTCACAGACTATGGCTACACCTTC
V: TRBV13; D: .; size: .; J: TRBJ1-1; CDR3: CASSDHRKEAFF; DNA: TGTGCCAGCAGCGACCACAGGAAGGAAGCTTTCTTT
V: TRBV18; D: .; size: .; J: TRBJ1-5; CDR3: CASSPPGGGNQPQHF; DNA: TGTGCCAGCTCACCACCGGGCGGGGGCAATCAGCCCCAGCATTTT
V: TRBV5-1; D: TRBD2; size: .; J: TRBJ2-1; CDR3: CASSPQGLAGAPGSYNEQFF; DNA: TGCGCCAGCAGTCCCCAGGGGCTAGCGGGAGCTCCTGGCTCCTACAATGAGCAGTTCTTC
V: TRBV3-1/TRBV3-2; D: .; size: .; J: TRBJ2-1; CDR3: CASSQGWQGSYNEQFF; DNA: TGTGCCAGCAGCCAAGGTTGGCAGGGGTCATACAATGAGCAGTTCTTC
V: TRBV4-1; D: TRBD1; size: .; J: TRBJ2-7; CDR3: CASRGQGAPEQYF; DNA: TGCGCCAGCAGGGGGCAGGGGGCCCCCGAGCAGTACTTC
V: TRBV5-4; D: .; size: .; J: TRBJ1-1; CDR3: CASSPPRGWYGDTEAFF; DNA: TGTGCCAGCAGCCCACCGCGGGGTTGGTACGGGGACACTGAAGCTTTCTTT
V: TRBV27; D: TRBD1; size: .; J: TRBJ1-4; CDR3: CASSLGQGINEKLFF; DNA: TGTGCCAGCAGTTTGGGACAGGGAATTAATGAAAAACTGTTTTTT
V: TRBV7-9; D: TRBD1; size: .; J: TRBJ1-2; CDR3: CASSETPGQINYGYTF; DNA: TGTGCCAGCAGCGAAACACCGGGACAGATTAACTATGGCTACACCTTC
V: TRBV6-2/TRBV6-3; D: TRBD1; size: .; J: TRBJ1-1; CDR3: CASSARDRGNTEAFF; DNA: TGTGCCAGCAGTGCTCGGGACAGGGGGAACACTGAAGCTTTCTTT
V: TRBV5-8; D: TRBD1; size: .; J: TRBJ2-5; CDR3: CASSRDRQETQYF; DNA: TGTGCCAGCAGCCGGGACAGACAAGAGACCCAGTACTTC
V: TRBV19; D: TRBD1; size: .; J: TRBJ2-7; CDR3: CALVRTGAGEQYF; DNA: TGTGCCCTTGTTCGGACAGGGGCTGGCGAGCAGTACTTC
V: TRBV6-6; D: TRBD1; size: .; J: TRBJ2-7; CDR3: CASSDRVTYEQYF; DNA: TGTGCCAGCAGTGACAGGGTAACCTACGAGCAGTACTTC
V: TRBV11-2; D: .; size: .; J: TRBJ2-1; CDR3: CASSLTGGNSYNEQFF; DNA: TGTGCCAGCAGCTTAACGGGCGGGAACTCCTACAATGAGCAGTTCTTC
V: TRBV7-3; D: TRBD1; size: .; J: TRBJ2-2; CDR3: CASRRDRGSGELFF; DNA: TGTGCCAGCAGACGGGACAGGGGCAGCGGGGAGCTGTTTTTT
V: TRBV11-2; D: .; size: .; J: TRBJ1-1; CDR3: CASSSPGEAFF; DNA: TGTGCCAGCAGCTCGCCGGGAGAAGCTTTCTTT
V: TRBV20-1; D: .; size: .; J: TRBJ1-5; CDR3: CSANDLNQPQHF; DNA: TGCAGTGCTAATGACCTGAATCAGCCCCAGCATTTT
V: TRBV9; D: .; size: .; J: TRBJ1-2; CDR3: CASSQDANYGYTF; DNA: TGTGCCAGCAGCCAGGATGCTAACTATGGCTACACCTTC
V: TRBV19; D: .; size: .; J: TRBJ1-5; CDR3: CASSLISSNQPQHF; DNA: TGTGCCAGTAGTTTAATATCGAGCAATCAGCCCCAGCATTTT
V: TRBV13; D: TRBD2; size: .; J: TRBJ2-5; CDR3: CASSASGRASRETQYF; DNA: TGTGCCAGCAGCGCTAGCGGGAGGGCCAGTCGCGAGACCCAGTACTTC
V: TRBV7-9; D: TRBD1; size: .; J: TRBJ1-1; CDR3: CASSLQGKRTEAFF; DNA: TGTGCCAGCAGCCTACAGGGGAAGAGGACTGAAGCTTTCTTT
V: TRBV28; D: .; size: .; J: TRBJ2-1; CDR3: CASGDQGVEFF; DNA: TGTGCCAGCGGGGATCAGGGCGTAGAGTTCTTC
V: TRBV3-1/TRBV3-2; D: .; size: few; J: TRBJ1-2; CDR3: CASSQGAVSNYGYTF; DNA: TGTGCCAGCAGCCAAGGGGCAGTTTCTAACTATGGCTACACCTTC
V: TRBV5-1; D: TRBD2; size: .; J: TRBJ2-3; CDR3: CASSFDPSGGDTDTQYF; DNA: TGCGCCAGCAGCTTTGACCCAAGCGGGGGGGACACAGATACGCAGTATTTT
V: TRBV29-1; D: TRBD2; size: .; J: TRBJ2-1; CDR3: CSGGGGGRSSYNEQFF; DNA: TGCAGCGGGGGGGGTGGTGGGAGAAGTTCCTACAATGAGCAGTTCTTC
V: TRBV19; D: TRBD1; size: .; J: TRBJ1-2; CDR3: CASSTRDRNYGYTF; DNA: TGTGCCAGTAGTACCCGGGACAGAAACTATGGCTACACCTTC
V: TRBV7-8; D: .; size: .; J: TRBJ2-2; CDR3: CASSFEGGAGELFF; DNA: TGTGCCAGCAGCTTCGAAGGGGGAGCCGGGGAGCTGTTTTTT
V: TRBV24-1; D: TRBD1; size: .; J: TRBJ1-2; CDR3: CATSDGDRKTYGYTF; DNA: TGTGCCACCAGTGATGGGGACAGGAAAACATATGGCTACACCTTC
V: TRBV19; D: TRBD2; size: .; J: TRBJ2-2; CDR3: CASSTTGGDTGELFF; DNA: TGTGCCAGTAGTACAACCGGGGGGGACACCGGGGAGCTGTTTTTT